This T cell receptor (beta chain) was sequenced in a study of blood T cells in healthy people across ages. Whole-study findings and limits: PBMCs went unsorted, and a conclusive naive versus antigen-experienced comparison was therefore prevented.

V was clipped by 4 bases and J by 4 bases, with 9 bases between them. This CDR3 has 12 amino acids. Germline V CDR1 and CDR2: SGHRS, YFSETQ. Combining a sample-barcoded 5' primer with a J-beta primer mix, a second PCR ran for roughly 7 to 12 cycles. From the 5' RACE reads, TCRdb called clonotypes with MiXCR, one entry per CDR3 protein. The sample consists of 700,000 or so distinct CDR3 sequences, about 20% of them appearing once. This clonotype occurred many times. Its antigen is unknown. The receptor was derived from a man between 65 and 79 years old in good health. This chain links TRBV5-1 with TRBJ2-7; possibly TRBD2 for D (7 bases). Sequenced material: blood. The DNA for the CDR3 is TGCGCCAGCAGCCGGGGGGCATACGAGCAGTACTTC. Protein: CASSRGAYEQYF.